This T cell receptor (beta chain) was sequenced for a study of cytomegalovirus exposure and HLA in healthy donors. Germline assignment: CDR1 SGHNT and CDR2 YENEEA. This CDR3 is 17 amino acids long. Trimming cost V 3 bases and J 4 bases; bases outside gene matches: 7. Study results and caveats: The study put some 150 TCR beta chains on its list as cytomegalovirus-associated.

A remark on this clone: Antigen specificity is unknown.

Both 60 Vbeta primers and 13 Jbeta primers went into the PCR. Generated by immunoSEQ multiplex PCR, the TCRdb table keeps only in-frame clones and is missing some. The repertoire holds 150,000 to 200,000 clones, about 70% seen once, with 1.5% to 2% in the top ten. The source material was PBMCs. This TCR was recovered from a young woman in good health and CMV-seronegative. The chain carries TRBV11-3 and TRBJ2-1; 12 bases match TRBD2. The CDR3 DNA follows: TGTGCCAGCAGCTTTCACTCCGGGACTAGCGGGTACAATGAGCAGTTCTTC. Protein: CASSFHSGTSGYNEQFF.